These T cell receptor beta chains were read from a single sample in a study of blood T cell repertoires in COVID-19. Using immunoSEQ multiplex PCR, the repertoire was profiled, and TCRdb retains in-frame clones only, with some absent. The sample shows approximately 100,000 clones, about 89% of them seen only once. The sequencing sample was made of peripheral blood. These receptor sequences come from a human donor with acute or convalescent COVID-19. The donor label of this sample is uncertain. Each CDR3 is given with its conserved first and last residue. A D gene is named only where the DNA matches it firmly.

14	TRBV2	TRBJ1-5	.	TGTGCCAGCAGTGAAGGGGGCGCCGGGCAGCCCCAGCATTTT	CASSEGGAGQPQHF
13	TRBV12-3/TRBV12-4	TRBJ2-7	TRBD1	TGTGCCAGCAGTTGGGGACAGGGCTACGAGCAGTACTTC	CASSWGQGYEQYF
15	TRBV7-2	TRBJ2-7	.	TGTGCCAGCAGCTTATTTCGTCAGGGGATATACGAGCAGTACTTC	CASSLFRQGIYEQYF
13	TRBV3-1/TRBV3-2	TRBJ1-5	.	TGTGCCAGCAGCCAAGGGAGGGACCAGCCCCAGCATTTT	CASSQGRDQPQHF
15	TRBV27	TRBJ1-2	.	TGTGCCAGCAGGGCTCCGGGGTTAGGGTCAGGCGGCTACACCTTC	CASRAPGLGSGGYTF
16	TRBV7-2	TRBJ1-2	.	TGTGCCAGCAGTCCCCGGGGTTCCTGGGCTAACTATGGCTACACCTTC	CASSPRGSWANYGYTF
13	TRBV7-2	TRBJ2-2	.	TGTGCCAGCAGCTCCTTCGACACCGGGGAGCTGTTTTTT	CASSSFDTGELFF
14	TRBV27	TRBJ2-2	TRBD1	TGTGCCAGCAGTTTTCAGGGGGTCACCGGGGAGCTGTTTTTT	CASSFQGVTGELFF
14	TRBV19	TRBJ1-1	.	TGTGCCAGTAGTGAGGGAGTAGATAAGACTGAAGCTTTCTTT	CASSEGVDKTEAFF
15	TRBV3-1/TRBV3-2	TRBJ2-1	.	TGTGCCAGCAGCCAAGCCCGCCCTACCCCCAATGAGCAGTTCTTC	CASSQARPTPNEQFF
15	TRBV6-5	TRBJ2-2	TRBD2	TGTGCCAGTAATCGGGGGGGTTTGAACACCGGGGAGCTGTTTTTT	CASNRGGLNTGELFF
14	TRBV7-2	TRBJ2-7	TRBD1	TGTGCCAGCAGCATGGGACAGGGAGTTTACGAGCAGTACTTC	CASSMGQGVYEQYF